This paragraph reports one T cell receptor beta chain. The sample comes from a study of blood T cell repertoires in COVID-19. The germline CDR1 and CDR2 sequences are SNHLY and FYNNEI. The CDR3 extends over 14 amino acids. V was pared by 3 bases and J by 3 bases, with 11 bases between. Here immunoSEQ multiplex PCR was the method, and the copy in TCRdb shows in-frame clones only, minus some. The sample records some 330,000 clones, less than 90% being singletons. This chain uses TRBV2 with TRBJ1-1; no clear D. The source of this sequence is a woman aged 50 to 60 who had recovered from COVID-19. Sequencing was performed on PBMCs or T cells enriched from blood (not recorded which). The CDR3 reads CASSDVPADTEAFF. The CDR3 bases are TGTGCCAGCAGTGATGTTCCGGCGGACACTGAAGCTTTCTTT.